This T cell receptor beta chain was profiled in a study of a mutant IDH1 vaccine in newly diagnosed glioma. Study context: In some groups vaccination began 4-6 weeks post-radiotherapy; others received it with temozolomide. Pretreatment consisted of radiotherapy, temozolomide, or both, with most receiving both.

Sample time point: week 5, during vaccination. Every vaccination contained 300 ug of the mutant IDH1 20-mer peptide and was paired with topical imiquimod. V was clipped by 1 base and J by 4 bases, with 13 bases between them. Germline V gives CDR1 MGHDK, CDR2 SYGVNS. There are 15 residues in the CDR3. Study results and caveats: Changes to the top peripheral T cell clonotypes appeared unrelated to pseudoprogression.

To note about this clone: Its cognate antigen is unknown.

Repertoires were generated with immunoSEQ multiplex PCR, while TCRdb's copy carries only in-frame clones and drops some. Of 45,000 to 60,000 clones in the sample, about three quarters were seen once. The sequences come from PBMCs, collected from a glioma patient whose treatment included an IDH1 peptide vaccine. The TCR originated in a man aged 50 or older with glioma. The chain links TRBV25-1 to TRBJ1-2; D possibly corresponds to TRBD1 (6 bases). CDR3 sequence reads: CASSESAGVSYGYTF. The CDR3 nucleotides read TGTGCCAGCAGTGAATCGGCAGGGGTGAGCTATGGCTACACCTTC.